This T cell receptor (beta chain) originates from a study of T cell clones after liver transplantation. Study-level information: Liver transplant recipients had immunosuppression withdrawal attempted within 2 years.

Using immunoSEQ multiplex PCR, the repertoire was profiled, and TCRdb retains in-frame clones only, with some absent. The sample yields some 80,000 clones, roughly 80% seen once. Source: CD4+ T cells from blood, taken roughly 48 months after liver transplant. This TCR came from a human patient who received a liver transplant. The T cells may partly be graft donor cells.

This CDR3 is CASSLGGSRSGANVLTF. The CDR3 coding sequence is TGTGCCAGCAGCTTAGGTGGCAGCCGCTCTGGGGCCAACGTCCTGACTTTC. V gene TRBV7-3 combines with J gene TRBJ2-6; no clear D gene. Trimming cost V 2 bases and J 0 bases, with 11 bases left between them. The length of the CDR3 is 17 residues. Per the germline V gene, CDR1 is SGHTA and CDR2 is FQGTGA.